These 7 T cell receptor beta chains originate from one sample sequenced in a study of blood T cell repertoires in COVID-19 (dated by TCRdb to the early 2020s). Receptor amplification or capture employed the immunoSEQ multiplex PCR assay. TCRdb retrieved this table from immuneACCESS and kept in-frame rearrangements only. Not all clones are present; in checked studies, unresolved V genes account for under half, and no reason is known for the remainder. This sample gives hundreds of thousands of clones in total; 80% to 90% of them show up just once. The top ten constitute 2.4% of the sample. The specimen sequenced was PBMCs or T cells enriched from blood (not recorded which). All receptors come from a woman aged 18 to 35 who had recovered from COVID-19.

The J gene is TRBJ2-5, the V gene TRBV11-2; D is perhaps TRBD2 (6 bases). The CDR3 runs to 17 residues. Trimming pared 1 base from V and 3 bases from J, leaving 18 bases between. The germline CDR1 and CDR2 sequences are SGHAT and FQNNGV. CDR3 bases: TGTGCCAGCAGCTTAGGGTTAGGAGGGGAAGGGGAAGAGACCCAGTACTTC. It translates to CASSLGLGGEGEETQYF.

The chain has TRBV12-3 or TRBV12-4 and TRBJ1-1, with a tentative D call TRBD1 (5 bases). This CDR3 is 12 amino acids long. V was cut by 3 bases and J by 7 bases, with 9 bases left in between. CDR3 sequence: CASSFWGDEAFF. The CDR3 DNA is TGTGCCAGCAGTTTTTGGGGGGATGAAGCTTTCTTT.

CDR3: CASSLLGAQDYGYTF. As DNA, the CDR3 is TGTGCCAGCAGTTTGTTGGGGGCGCAAGACTATGGCTACACCTTC. The rearrangement uses TRBV28 and TRBJ1-2, with TRBD1 as a possible D gene (6 bases). The germline gives CDR1 MDHEN, CDR2 SYDVKM. The CDR3 length is 15 residues. V gave up 3 bases and J gave up 3 bases, with 14 bases separating them.

The V gene is TRBV2, the J gene TRBJ2-7; TRBD1 aligns across 8 bases. V gave up 2 bases and J gave up 9 bases; unmatched junction bases: 12. The CDR3 has 15 residues. From germline, CDR1 is SNHLY and CDR2 FYNNEI. The CDR3 DNA reads TGTGCCAGCAGTGAACGTCGACAGGGGCTTATAGGGCAGTACTTC. The encoded protein is CASSERRQGLIGQYF.

The chain uses TRBV6-4 and TRBJ2-3; 9 bases line up with TRBD1. This CDR3 has 16 residues. Germline trimming cut 0 bases from V and 3 bases from J; bases unmatched to any gene: 4. Germline CDR1 is MRHNA and CDR2 is SNTAGT. CDR3 DNA: TGTGCCAGCAGTGACTCACTCGGGACAGGGACAGATACGCAGTATTTT. Translated, it gives CASSDSLGTGTDTQYF.

The V call is TRBV30, the J call TRBJ1-5; a possible D gene is TRBD1 (6 bases). Germline CDR1 and CDR2: GTSNPN and SVGIG (reference sequence). CDR3 size: 14 residues. Trimming took 2 bases from V and 4 from J, leaving 12 bases between them. Here the CDR3 reads CAWSTGQGNQPQHF. The CDR3 region has the DNA TGTGCCTGGAGTACGGGGCAGGGGAATCAGCCCCAGCATTTT.

J is TRBJ1-2 and V is TRBV11-2; the D is unclear. Germline assignment: CDR1 SGHAT and CDR2 FQNNGV. V was pared by 3 bases and J by 1 base, with 9 bases between. CDR3 length equals 14 residues. CDR3 region: CASSFRGDNYGYTF. Here the CDR3 DNA reads TGTGCCAGCAGCTTCAGAGGAGATAACTATGGCTACACCTTC.